This TCR beta chain emerged from a study of monozygotic twins with inflammatory bowel disease. Study results and limitations: Distinct T cell subtypes could not be told apart. It was in IBD patients that TCRbeta diversity (inverse Simpson) was lower than in healthy co-twins.

A word on this clonotype: Antigen: not known.

Total RNA amounting to 3500 ng went into each TCR library. Through template switching, UMIs that included a 6-nucleotide sample barcode were added. From its re-call of the 5' RACE reads, TCRdb lists each CDR3 protein once, without DNA. This sample's table has hundreds of thousands of distinct CDR3 sequences. The CDR3 runs to 19 residues. CDR1 and CDR2 (germline): SQVTM, ANQGSEA. The TCR originated in a human donor with ulcerative colitis or Crohn's disease, or a healthy co-twin of an affected twin (not recorded which). The gene calls are TRBV29-1 and TRBJ2-1; TCRdb reports TRBD2, a call that lacks DNA to check it against. The sequenced sample consisted of blood. CDR3 loop: CSVEGVWASGRGGYNEQFF.